Detailed here is one TCR beta chain. The antigen is undetermined. This specimen comes from a study of T cell responses to AZD1222 COVID-19 vaccine. Assay: immunoSEQ multiplex PCR; the TCRdb copy retains only in-frame clones and omits some. The table records about 100,000 clones, about nine tenths of them present only once. V shed 1 base and J shed 4 bases, with 4 bases lying between them. The CDR3 covers 12 residues. The germline V gene encodes CDR1 WNHNN and CDR2 SYGVQD (reference sequence). Overall study findings and caveats: Only five to seven AZD1222 recipients were seropositive at baseline. Possibly, clonal diversity was underestimated; donors were largely white British and included more females.

The sequence came from an adult in good health. The chain employs TRBV10-1 and TRBJ1-2, with D unclear. Sequenced here: peripheral blood, sampled on day 0 of AZD1222 vaccination. CDR3 nucleotide sequence: TGCGCCAGCAGTGAGTGGTTCTATGGCTACACCTTC. Amino acids: CASSEWFYGYTF.